This is a list of T cell receptor beta chains from one sample in a study of preoperative IRX-2 immunotherapy in early breast cancer. TCRdb's table, derived via immunoSEQ multiplex PCR, lists solely in-frame clones and lacks some. The table lists around 43,000 clones, 77% of them singletons. The sequences come from tumor tissue, collected after IRX-2 immunotherapy. These receptors all stem from a human donor with breast cancer. Each CDR3 is given with its conserved first and last residue. The order of the fields is J gene, V gene, CDR3 protein.

j_call: TRBJ2-7; v_call: TRBV28; cdr3_aa: CASSPPGLLSYEQYF
j_call: TRBJ2-2; v_call: TRBV19; cdr3_aa: CASSLGRPNTGELFF
j_call: TRBJ1-2; v_call: TRBV7-5; cdr3_aa: CASSLSRTGTYGYTF
j_call: TRBJ2-2; v_call: TRBV6-8; cdr3_aa: CAISGVAHGVGTGELFF
j_call: TRBJ1-1; v_call: TRBV22-1; cdr3_aa: CASSRPNTEAFF
j_call: TRBJ2-2; v_call: TRBV2; cdr3_aa: CASSVAYRAGGTGELFF
j_call: TRBJ2-1; v_call: TRBV18; cdr3_aa: CASSPVAGSFGNEQFF
j_call: TRBJ2-2; v_call: TRBV19; cdr3_aa: CASSVLSGQGRSGELFF
j_call: TRBJ2-1; v_call: TRBV11-1; cdr3_aa: CASSPVGLAGYNEQFF
j_call: TRBJ2-1; v_call: TRBV2; cdr3_aa: CASSADLAEGYNEQFF
j_call: TRBJ2-3; v_call: TRBV28; cdr3_aa: CASSLVGRGTDTQYF
j_call: TRBJ2-2; v_call: TRBV19; cdr3_aa: CASSLLTSGRPGELFF
j_call: TRBJ2-7; v_call: TRBV19; cdr3_aa: CASSLDGFSYEQYF
j_call: TRBJ2-5; v_call: TRBV7-7; cdr3_aa: CASSLVGTQQETQYF
j_call: TRBJ2-1; v_call: TRBV7-1; cdr3_aa: CASSRTQGIPYNEQFF
j_call: TRBJ1-2; v_call: TRBV14; cdr3_aa: CASSQITGRYTF
j_call: TRBJ1-1; v_call: TRBV6-1; cdr3_aa: CAISEGEREAFF
j_call: TRBJ2-1; v_call: TRBV28; cdr3_aa: CAISGAPRVNEQFF
j_call: TRBJ1-2; v_call: TRBV18; cdr3_aa: CASSPDSVYGYTF
j_call: TRBJ2-1; v_call: TRBV11-3; cdr3_aa: CASSLVHGGVRGEQFF
j_call: TRBJ2-7; v_call: TRBV11-3; cdr3_aa: CASSSNHRRTGGTYEQYF
j_call: TRBJ2-7; v_call: TRBV11-3; cdr3_aa: CASSFGASREWYEQYF
j_call: TRBJ2-7; v_call: TRBV6-8; cdr3_aa: CASSSGQEISEQYF
j_call: TRBJ1-5; v_call: TRBV10-2; cdr3_aa: CASSESHLQPQHF
j_call: TRBJ2-2; v_call: TRBV5-1; cdr3_aa: CASSWGGRGTGELFF
j_call: TRBJ1-5; v_call: TRBV19; cdr3_aa: CASSIGGTQGVSNQPQHF
j_call: TRBJ2-7; v_call: TRBV6-8; cdr3_aa: CASSDGTGGEGEQYF